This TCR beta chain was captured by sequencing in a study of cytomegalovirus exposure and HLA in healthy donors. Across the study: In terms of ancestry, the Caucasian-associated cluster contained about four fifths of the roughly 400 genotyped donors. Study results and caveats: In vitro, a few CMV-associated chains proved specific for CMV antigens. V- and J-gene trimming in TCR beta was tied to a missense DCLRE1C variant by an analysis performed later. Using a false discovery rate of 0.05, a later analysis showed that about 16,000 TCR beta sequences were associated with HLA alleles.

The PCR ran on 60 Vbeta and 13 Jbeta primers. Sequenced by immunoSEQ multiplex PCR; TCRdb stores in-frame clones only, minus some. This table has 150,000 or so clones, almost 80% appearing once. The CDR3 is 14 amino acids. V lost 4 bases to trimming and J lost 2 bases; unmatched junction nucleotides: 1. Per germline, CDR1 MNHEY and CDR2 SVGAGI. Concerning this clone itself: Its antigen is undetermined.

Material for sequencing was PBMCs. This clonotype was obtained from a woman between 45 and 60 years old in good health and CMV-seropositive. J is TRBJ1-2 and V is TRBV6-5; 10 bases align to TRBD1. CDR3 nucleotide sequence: TGTGCCAGCAGTTGGGGACAGGGGAACTATGGCTACACCTTC. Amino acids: CASSWGQGNYGYTF.